A selection of T cell receptor beta chains follows, all from one sample in a study of cytomegalovirus exposure and HLA in healthy donors. The table came from immunoSEQ multiplex PCR; TCRdb's copy has only in-frame clones and leaves some out. The sample consists of about 110,000 clones, about 80% of them appearing once. Source material: PBMCs. The receptors here all came from a woman aged 60 to 75 in good health and CMV-seropositive. CDR3s include the opening cysteine and the closing phenylalanine or tryptophan. D genes are given only for firm matches.

v_gene: TRBV4-1
j_gene: TRBJ2-7
d_gene: .
CDR3aa: CASSQSPPPLAGVEQYF

v_gene: TRBV27
j_gene: TRBJ1-5
d_gene: .
CDR3aa: CASSWGGNQPQHF

v_gene: TRBV5-1
j_gene: TRBJ2-7
d_gene: .
CDR3aa: CASSLVPGSYEQYF

v_gene: TRBV15
j_gene: TRBJ1-6
d_gene: .
CDR3aa: CATSRDHVSPLHF

v_gene: TRBV19
j_gene: TRBJ1-3
d_gene: .
CDR3aa: CASSFTLGGNTIYF

v_gene: TRBV30
j_gene: TRBJ2-1
d_gene: TRBD2
CDR3aa: CAWPGPAGANNEQFF

v_gene: TRBV7-9
j_gene: TRBJ2-7
d_gene: .
CDR3aa: CSSSSSYEQYF

v_gene: TRBV6-5
j_gene: TRBJ1-1
d_gene: .
CDR3aa: CASSGGRGTEAFF

v_gene: TRBV29-1
j_gene: TRBJ1-1
d_gene: .
CDR3aa: CSVEEYSLPEAFF

v_gene: TRBV7-2
j_gene: TRBJ1-3
d_gene: .
CDR3aa: CASSLWGRGYSSGNTIYF

v_gene: TRBV5-1
j_gene: TRBJ1-2
d_gene: .
CDR3aa: CASSFEGANYGYTF

v_gene: TRBV28
j_gene: TRBJ2-5
d_gene: TRBD1
CDR3aa: CASRQQGPETQYF

v_gene: TRBV11-1
j_gene: TRBJ2-1
d_gene: TRBD2
CDR3aa: CASSLTSGYNEQFF

v_gene: TRBV6-5
j_gene: TRBJ1-4
d_gene: .
CDR3aa: CASSGGMTDYEKLFF

v_gene: TRBV7-9
j_gene: TRBJ2-2
d_gene: TRBD1
CDR3aa: CASSRQGAQTGELFF

v_gene: TRBV7-7
j_gene: TRBJ2-2
d_gene: TRBD2
CDR3aa: CASSLAAYPGGETGELFF

v_gene: TRBV7-3
j_gene: TRBJ2-1
d_gene: .
CDR3aa: CASSRQGTYSSYNEQFF

v_gene: TRBV21-1
j_gene: TRBJ1-5
d_gene: .
CDR3aa: CASSGRGHNQPQHF

v_gene: TRBV20-1
j_gene: TRBJ2-1
d_gene: .
CDR3aa: CSASNANEQFF

v_gene: TRBV11-2
j_gene: TRBJ2-7
d_gene: .
CDR3aa: CASSLRRVYDEQYF

v_gene: TRBV19
j_gene: TRBJ2-7
d_gene: .
CDR3aa: CASKDFGEQYF

v_gene: TRBV6-1
j_gene: TRBJ1-1
d_gene: TRBD1
CDR3aa: CASSEGQGLKTFF

v_gene: TRBV6-1
j_gene: TRBJ2-4
d_gene: TRBD1
CDR3aa: CASSRDREKNIQYF

v_gene: TRBV28
j_gene: TRBJ2-2
d_gene: .
CDR3aa: CASSFLLTLAGPNTGELFF

v_gene: TRBV29-1
j_gene: TRBJ1-1
d_gene: .
CDR3aa: CSVVRQARAEAFF

v_gene: TRBV6-5
j_gene: TRBJ2-7
d_gene: TRBD2
CDR3aa: CVLGREGSYEQYF

v_gene: TRBV2
j_gene: TRBJ2-5
d_gene: TRBD2
CDR3aa: CASHSGTSGRDQETQYF

v_gene: TRBV30
j_gene: TRBJ2-7
d_gene: TRBD2
CDR3aa: CAWSIDAGGYEQYF

v_gene: TRBV5-1
j_gene: TRBJ2-1
d_gene: .
CDR3aa: CASTNNRLSNEQFF

v_gene: TRBV4-1
j_gene: TRBJ2-7
d_gene: TRBD2
CDR3aa: CASSQVTSGAYEQYF

v_gene: TRBV28
j_gene: TRBJ1-5
d_gene: .
CDR3aa: CASSLRRFRDMGSNQPQHF

v_gene: TRBV4-1
j_gene: TRBJ1-2
d_gene: TRBD1
CDR3aa: CASSHGDREVDGYTF

v_gene: TRBV6-1
j_gene: TRBJ2-5
d_gene: TRBD1
CDR3aa: CASIATGGALGTQYF

v_gene: TRBV7-7
j_gene: TRBJ2-1
d_gene: TRBD2
CDR3aa: CASSLRPGLAGDGEQFF

v_gene: TRBV4-2
j_gene: TRBJ2-7
d_gene: TRBD2
CDR3aa: CASSQGISGPYEQYF

v_gene: TRBV11-3
j_gene: TRBJ1-1
d_gene: TRBD1
CDR3aa: CASSLDRGGTEAFF

v_gene: TRBV19
j_gene: TRBJ2-5
d_gene: .
CDR3aa: CASSGQRGETQYF

v_gene: TRBV11-2
j_gene: TRBJ1-3
d_gene: .
CDR3aa: CASSLGLGAAGNTIYF

v_gene: TRBV28
j_gene: TRBJ1-2
d_gene: .
CDR3aa: CASSLQGNGYTF

v_gene: TRBV7-9
j_gene: TRBJ2-3
d_gene: TRBD2
CDR3aa: CASSPGLAFTDTQYF

v_gene: TRBV10-3
j_gene: TRBJ1-2
d_gene: .
CDR3aa: CAISARTEAYGYTF